These 24 T cell receptor beta chains were all obtained from the same sample, sequenced in a study of T cells in Graves' hyperthyroidism and ophthalmopathy. RNA transcripts gave rise to amplified TCR beta CDR3 regions. When the TCR CDR3 underwent first-round RT-PCR, the HTBI primer set was used. In TCRdb, the multiplex PCR reads were re-called with MiXCR into one record per CDR3 protein. The data hold 45,000 or so distinct CDR3 sequences, with 45% to 50% observed a single time. The specimen was peripheral blood or thyroid tissue (not recorded which). These receptors all stem from a woman between 45 and 65 years old with Graves' hyperthyroidism.

A note on this clonotype: Given the absence of the conserved phenylalanine or tryptophan at the CDR3 end, a read error is likely. The chain couples TRBV7-3 to TRBJ2-2; weak D call: TRBD2 (5 bases). There are 16 residues in the CDR3. V shed 2 bases and J shed 7 bases, with 17 bases lying between them. Germline lookup yields CDR1 SGHTA and CDR2 FQGTGA. The CDR3 is CASSLYSTTRNGELFS. In nucleotides, the CDR3 is TGTGCCAGCAGCTTATATTCAACTACTAGAAACGGGGAGCTGTTTTCT.

CDR3 in DNA: TGTGCCAGCAGCTTAAGGGGAAACTATGGCTACACCTTC. It codes for CASSLRGNYGYTF. The chain links TRBV7-2 to TRBJ1-2; weak D call: TRBD1 (5 bases). Per the germline V gene, CDR1 is SGHTA and CDR2 is FQGNSA. V dropped 2 bases and J dropped 2 bases, with 6 bases sitting between them. The CDR3 is made up of 13 amino acids.

In this sample, this clonotype turned up many times. The gene calls are TRBV20-1 and TRBJ1-1, with D possibly being TRBD1 (6 bases). The CDR3 sequence is 15 residues long. V shed 5 bases and J shed 2 bases, with 18 bases lying between them. Germline assignment: CDR1 DFQATT and CDR2 SNEGSKA (reference sequence). For the CDR3, the DNA is TGCAGTGCTGCCAGTAGCTTGGGACATAACACTGAAGCTTTCTTT. Residues: CSAASSLGHNTEAFF.

A few counts support this clonotype. The rearrangement joins TRBV28 to TRBJ2-7; 7 bases map to TRBD1. With V trimmed by 2 bases and J by 4 bases, 8 bases remained unmatched. The CDR3 consists of 15 residues. Per the germline V gene, CDR1 is MDHEN and CDR2 is SYDVKM. Here the CDR3 reads CASSLGPDRSYEQYF. For the CDR3, the DNA is TGTGCCAGCAGTTTAGGTCCGGACAGGAGTTACGAGCAGTACTTC.

This clonotype was counted ten times or more. The CDR3 loop is CASSEQGTTEAFF. As DNA, the CDR3 is TGTGCCAGCAGTGAACAGGGCACCACTGAAGCTTTCTTT. This chain joins TRBV6-1 and TRBJ1-1; D is possibly TRBD1 (5 bases). V lost 2 bases to trimming and J lost 4 bases, with 8 bases between them. The CDR3 has 13 residues. Germline values: CDR1 MNHNS, CDR2 SASEGT.

The chain is built from TRBV2 and TRBJ2-7; 12 bases match TRBD2. Trimming took 6 bases from V and 7 from J; bases not matched to a gene: 4. Looked up from germline, CDR1 is SNHLY and CDR2 is FYNNEI. This CDR3 comprises 13 residues. The CDR3 sequence is CASRRLAGEEQYF. The CDR3 region has the DNA TGTGCCAGCAGGAGACTAGCGGGAGAAGAGCAGTACTTC.

The rearrangement joins TRBV7-9 to TRBJ2-1, with no clear D. Trimming took off 6 bases at V and 4 bases at J, with 7 bases between the two ends. Germline V gene lookup returns CDR1 SEHNR and CDR2 FQNEAQ (reference sequence). This CDR3 contains 12 residues. The CDR3 DNA follows: TGTGCCAGCAGTTATGGGTACAATGAGCAGTTCTTC. Its translation: CASSYGYNEQFF.

Concerning this clonotype: The CDR3 end shows no conserved phenylalanine or tryptophan, and so a read error is likely. The chain carries TRBV7-9 and TRBJ2-5, with TRBD2 identical over 12 bases. CDR3 length: 16 residues. Per the germline V gene, CDR1 is SEHNR and CDR2 is FQNEAQ (reference sequence). The CDR3 spells CASSTGTSGPQETQYL. The CDR3 DNA reads as TGCGCCAGCAGCACAGGGACTAGCGGGCCGCAAGAGACCCAGTACCTC.

This clonotype was found many times. In DNA, the CDR3 is TGTGCCAGCAGCTTTACAAGCCCGGGACAGGGCTATGGCTACACCTTC. Its translation: CASSFTSPGQGYGYTF. The genes are TRBV5-5 and TRBJ1-2; TRBD1 matches at 9 bases. The trim removed 2 bases at V and 4 bases at J, leaving 9 bases unmatched. Germline CDR1 SGHKS, CDR2 YYEKEE (reference sequence). The CDR3 has 16 residues.

This clonotype was picked up many times. The chain links TRBV29-1 to TRBJ2-7; 10 nucleotides match TRBD1. V shed 5 bases and J 2 bases; nucleotides not matched to a gene: 6. The CDR3 is made up of 14 amino acids. The germline V gene has CDR1 SQVTM and CDR2 ANQGSEA. The CDR3 sequence is CSVYPGTGAYEQYF. CDR3 bases: TGCAGCGTTTACCCCGGGACAGGGGCCTACGAGCAGTACTTC.

V and J are TRBV15 and TRBJ2-3; the D is unclear. Trimming stripped 3 bases from V and 6 bases from J, with 16 bases between. Germline loops: CDR1 LNHNV, CDR2 YYDKDF (reference sequence). The CDR3 extends over 15 amino acids. The CDR3 DNA sequence: TGTGCCACCAGCAGGGCCTCAGCGAGCATGGATACGCAGTATTTT. This gives the protein CATSRASASMDTQYF.

This clonotype was recorded many times. The chain couples TRBV7-3 to TRBJ2-1; 10 positions agree with TRBD2. Germline values: CDR1 SGHTA, CDR2 FQGTGA. Trimming at V came to 5 bases and at J to 6 bases, leaving 10 bases not matched to a gene. CDR3 length equals 16 residues. CDR3 DNA: TGTGCCAGCAGCCCGATTGTAGCGGGGGGTTTCAATGAGCAGTTCTTC. This translates into CASSPIVAGGFNEQFF.

This clonotype was found a few times. The chain uses TRBV6-2 or TRBV6-3 and TRBJ2-1, with 9 bases aligning to TRBD2. This CDR3 comprises 14 residues. Germline V CDR1 and CDR2: MNHEY, SVGEGT. Trimming removed 6 bases from V and 4 bases from J; junction bases left unmatched: 4. The CDR3 protein is CASRGLARYNEQFF. CDR3 coding DNA: TGTGCCAGCAGAGGACTAGCGAGGTACAATGAGCAGTTCTTC.

This sequence joins TRBV5-1 and TRBJ1-3, with 8 nucleotides matching TRBD1. The CDR3 contains 14 residues. The germline V gene encodes CDR1 SGHRS and CDR2 YFSETQ. V trimming: 5 bases; J trimming: 8 bases; junction bases outside the gene matches: 9. The CDR3 nucleotides are TGCGCCAGCAGAGGGACCGGGACAGGAGACACCATATATTTT. This translates into CASRGTGTGDTIYF. Full variable domain (remainder filled in from reference TRBV5-1 and TRBJ1-3): KAGVTQTPRYLIKTRGQQVTLSCSPISGHRSVSWYQQTPGQGLQFLFEYFSETQRNKGNFPGRFSGRQFSNSRSEMNVSTLELGDSALYLCASRGTGTGDTIYFGEGSWLTVV.

The chain couples TRBV10-3 to TRBJ2-5; D ambiguous. The germline CDR1 and CDR2 sequences are ENHRY and SYGVKD. V lost 0 bases and J 9 bases, leaving 17 bases between the germline ends. The CDR3 loop spans 15 amino acids. DNA of the CDR3: TGTGCCATCAGTGAGTCGGCGGCAGCCAATCAGCCCCAGTACTTC. Protein: CAISESAAANQPQYF.

By frequency in the sample, this clonotype is medium-sized. This chain uses TRBV20-1 with TRBJ1-5, with D uncertain. The V gene lost 0 bases and the J gene lost 7 bases, with 16 bases spanning the gap. The CDR3 spans 15 residues. Looked up from germline, CDR1 is DFQATT and CDR2 is SNEGSKA (reference sequence). The DNA of the CDR3 is TGCAGTGCTAGAGATTTCCGGACGGGCGGGCAGCCCCAGCATTTT. Protein: CSARDFRTGGQPQHF.

The V and J genes are TRBV4-1 and TRBJ2-2; a possible D gene is TRBD2 (5 bases). The CDR3 sequence is 14 residues long. The germline V and J ends were trimmed by 3 bases and 8 bases, with 13 bases remaining between them. Germline CDR1 and CDR2: MGHRA and YSYEKL. CDR3 in DNA: TGCGCCAGCAGCCACCTGGCGGGTCAAGGGGAGCTGTTTTTT. It translates to CASSHLAGQGELFF.

Worth noting for this clonotype: The junction differs from germline at one of its ends, possibly a read error. This sequence joins TRBV14 and TRBJ1-2; 9 nucleotides line up with TRBD1. The CDR3 covers 13 residues. Germline CDR1 SGHDN, CDR2 FVKESK. The CDR3 DNA reads as TGTGTCAGCAGCCGGACAGGGGTCCATGACTACACCTTC. Translation gives CVSSRTGVHDYTF.

Concerning this clonotype itself: Since the CDR3 does not end with the conserved phenylalanine or tryptophan, this likely comes from a read error. CDR3 protein: CASSKGALSNQPQHI. CDR3 sequence (DNA): TGTGCCAGCAGTAAGGGGGCCTTGAGCAATCAGCCCCAGCATATT. The rearrangement joins TRBV2 to TRBJ1-5; 7 bases are a match to TRBD1. The length of the CDR3 is 15 residues. V was clipped by 5 bases and J by 1 base; unmatched bases: 5. Germline CDR1 is SNHLY and CDR2 is FYNNEI.

On this clonotype itself: The CDR3 end shows no conserved phenylalanine or tryptophan, and so a read error is likely. Because the CDR3's place on the DNA is in doubt, the DNA is left out and the CDR3 is given as listed by TCRdb. The rearrangement uses TRBV6-1 and TRBJ1-1; TRBD1, the table's D call, lacks a check against the DNA. The CDR3 is made up of 14 amino acids, end residues included. The germline V gene encodes CDR1 MNHNS and CDR2 SASEGT. CDR3 amino acids: CASSYRDRDTEAFL.

J is TRBJ1-2 and V is TRBV12-3 or TRBV12-4, with TRBD1 matching over 10 bases. CDR3 length: 15 residues. With 3 bases clipped from V and 3 bases from J, the junction kept 4 bases outside the gene matches. The CDR3 DNA is TGTGCCAGCAGTTTCGGACAGGGGGACTACTATGGCTACACCTTC. It specifies CASSFGQGDYYGYTF.

The rearrangement links TRBV7-3 to TRBJ2-5, with 7 bases matching TRBD1. The ends lost 2 bases at V and 6 bases at J; junction bases unmatched: 3. CDR3 length: 13 amino acids. CDR1 and CDR2 (germline): SGHTA, FQGTGA. DNA for the CDR3: TGTGCCAGCAGCTTATGGGGACAGAAGACCCAGTACTTC. Protein: CASSLWGQKTQYF.

This clonotype has at least ten counts. As DNA, the CDR3 is TGTGCCAGCAGTGAGCCAGGCGATGCTTCTAACTATGGCTACACCTTC. It translates to CASSEPGDASNYGYTF. The chain combines TRBV6-1 with TRBJ1-2; D is unresolved. Trimming stripped 3 bases from V and 0 bases from J, with 14 bases between. CDR1 is MNHNS, CDR2 SASEGT, per germline. This CDR3 has 16 residues.

At least ten counts were recorded for this clonotype. This chain connects TRBV20-1 to TRBJ2-5, with TRBD2 identical over 14 bases. V trimming: 6 bases; J trimming: 1 base; junction bases outside the gene matches: 10. The CDR3 has 17 amino acids. Germline V lookup: CDR1 DFQATT, CDR2 SNEGSKA (reference sequence). As DNA, the CDR3 is TGCAGTGCAACCCCGGGACTAGCGGGAGCGAGCCAAGAGACCCAGTACTTC. This translates into CSATPGLAGASQETQYF.